The rows below give T cell receptor beta chains drawn from one sample of a study of blood T cell repertoires in COVID-19. Produced via immunoSEQ multiplex PCR; TCRdb's table is partial and in-frame only. The data hold over 250,000 clones, with about 87% observed a single time. What was sequenced was peripheral blood. These receptors all stem from a man in his sixties who had recovered from COVID-19. Both conserved end residues are part of each CDR3. A D gene is named only where the DNA matches it firmly. Some rows mark clone size as missing; the rest say once, few, many or name a class of expanded clone.

d_call,clone_size,j_call,v_call,cdr3_nt,cdr3_aa
TRBD1,NA,TRBJ1-2,TRBV19,TGTGCCAGTAGTAAAGGACAGGGTTTGGGCTACACCTTC,CASSKGQGLGYTF
NA,NA,TRBJ2-3,TRBV12-1,TGTGCCAGCAGCGCGACGGCTGCAGGGGGCGAATACACAGATACGCAGTATTTT,CASSATAAGGEYTDTQYF
NA,NA,TRBJ2-2,TRBV19,TGTGCCACCCGGCAGGGCCCCGCGGTCACCGGGGAGCTGTTTTTT,CATRQGPAVTGELFF
NA,NA,TRBJ1-5,TRBV27,TGTGCCAGCAGACTAGGGAGATATAGCAATCAGCCCCAGCATTTT,CASRLGRYSNQPQHF
NA,NA,TRBJ2-7,TRBV9,TGTGCCAGCAGCGTAGTCGGGGAGCTGGGCGAGCAGTACTTC,CASSVVGELGEQYF
NA,once,TRBJ1-5,TRBV27,TGTGCCAGCAGTTTCCGGGGGTTCAATCAGCCCCAGCATTTT,CASSFRGFNQPQHF
TRBD1,NA,TRBJ1-4,TRBV5-1,TGCGCCAGCAGCTTGGGCTCAGGGGGCCTCGGCAACGGAAAACTGTTTTTT,CASSLGSGGLGNGKLFF
TRBD2,NA,TRBJ2-2,TRBV7-2,TGTGCCAGCAGCTTATATTCGGCTAGCGGGGGCCCTAACACCGGGGAGCTGTTTTTT,CASSLYSASGGPNTGELFF
NA,NA,TRBJ1-2,TRBV29-1,TGCAGCGTTGAGGAGGGAGGCGGCGGCTACACCTTC,CSVEEGGGGYTF
TRBD1,NA,TRBJ1-5,TRBV12-3/TRBV12-4,TGTGCCAGCAGTCACAGGGGGTATCAGCCCCAGCATTTT,CASSHRGYQPQHF
TRBD2,NA,TRBJ2-3,TRBV9,TGTGCCAGCAGCGTAGGGACTAGCGGGGGGGGGCGCACAGATACGCAGTATTTT,CASSVGTSGGGRTDTQYF
TRBD1,once,TRBJ2-2,TRBV23-1,TGCGCCAGCGGGTCCGGGACAGTAGGAACCGGGGAGCTGTTTTTT,CASGSGTVGTGELFF
NA,NA,TRBJ1-1,TRBV30,TGTGCCTGGAGTCCAAACAGGAACACTGAAGCTTTCTTT,CAWSPNRNTEAFF
NA,NA,TRBJ1-1,TRBV28,TGTGCCAGCAGCCGGTTTACAGTGAACACTGAAGCTTTCTTT,CASSRFTVNTEAFF
TRBD1,NA,TRBJ1-2,TRBV5-1,TGCGCCAGCAGCTCGGAGGGACAGAATAGAGGCTACACCTTC,CASSSEGQNRGYTF
TRBD1,NA,TRBJ2-2,TRBV3-1/TRBV3-2,TGTGCCAGCAGCCAAGATTTACGGACAGGGGCGGTCGGGGAGCTGTTTTTT,CASSQDLRTGAVGELFF
TRBD1,NA,TRBJ2-1,TRBV19,TGTGCCAGTAGTATTGGGATACAGGGGGCGATGTGGAATGAGCAGTTCTTC,CASSIGIQGAMWNEQFF
NA,once,TRBJ1-1,TRBV19,TGTGCCAGTAGTATCAAGGGCGGGGGGAACACTGAAGCTTTCTTT,CASSIKGGGNTEAFF
NA,NA,TRBJ1-4,TRBV18,TGTGCCAGCTCACCAGCAGGGTTGCCTGAAAAACTGTTTTTT,CASSPAGLPEKLFF
NA,NA,TRBJ1-2,TRBV7-9,TGTGCCAGCAGCTTAATACAGGGTATCGTAGGTGGCTACACCTTC,CASSLIQGIVGGYTF
NA,NA,TRBJ2-7,TRBV7-2,TGTGCCAGCAGCCCCGGACAACCCATCAGGGAGCAGTACTTC,CASSPGQPIREQYF
NA,NA,TRBJ2-5,TRBV6-1,TGTGCCAGCAGTGAAGCAGGGGGCGGGGTCCAAGAGACCCAGTACTTC,CASSEAGGGVQETQYF
TRBD2,NA,TRBJ2-2,TRBV5-6,TGTGCCAGCAGCTTGGCCCGACTAGCGCGGGCCGGGGAGCTGTTTTTT,CASSLARLARAGELFF
NA,NA,TRBJ2-5,TRBV28,TGTGCCAGCAGTCCGACGAGGGCCGCCCAAGAGACCCAGTACTTC,CASSPTRAAQETQYF
TRBD1,NA,TRBJ2-2,TRBV19,TGTGCCAGTAGTATCGAAACAGGGGAGCCCGGGGAGCTGTTTTTT,CASSIETGEPGELFF
NA,NA,TRBJ2-7,TRBV6-1,TGTGCCAGCATTGAATACGGGACACTCTCCTACGAGCAGTACTTC,CASIEYGTLSYEQYF